Many counts were recorded for the clone carrying this T cell receptor beta chain. These data belong to a study of tumor-infiltrating lymphocytes in oesophageal squamous cell carcinoma. The CDR3 spans 13 residues. The ends were cut back, 3 bases at V and 1 base at J, with 6 bases in the middle. Germline assignment: CDR1 LNHDA and CDR2 SQIVND (reference sequence). TCRdb reprocessed the PCR reads with MiXCR, giving one entry per CDR3 protein. The profile shows about 20,000 distinct CDR3 sequences, about 39% of them singletons. The chain couples TRBV19 to TRBJ1-2; D remains unclear. This sequence was found in a female donor with esophageal squamous cell carcinoma. The specimen sequenced was normal esophageal tissue next to the tumor. CDR3 nucleotides: TGTGCCAGTAGTATGGCGGTTAACTATGGCTACACCTTC. Translating it yields CASSMAVNYGYTF.